Following are 30 T cell receptor beta chains from one sample sequenced in a study of T cell changes during pregnancy in multiple sclerosis. Using immunoSEQ multiplex PCR, the repertoire was profiled, and TCRdb retains in-frame clones only, with some absent. This table has about 29,000 clones, roughly 90% appearing once. The material sequenced was CD8+ T cells from peripheral blood mononuclear cells, taken after pregnancy. These receptors were collected from a female donor with multiple sclerosis, enrolled in a pregnancy study.

J is TRBJ2-5 and V is TRBV11-3; TRBD2 is a possible D gene (6 bases). V shed 2 bases and J shed 3 bases, with 13 bases lying between them. Germline V lookup: CDR1 SGHNT, CDR2 YENEEA. The CDR3 runs to 15 residues. The CDR3 DNA reads as TGTGCCAGCAGCTTAAGGTCGGGAGCCGAAGAGACCCAGTACTTC. Amino acids: CASSLRSGAEETQYF.

The chain has TRBV28 and TRBJ2-7, with D maybe TRBD2 (5 bases). The CDR3 has 14 amino acids. Trimming pared 4 bases from V and 3 bases from J, leaving 13 bases between. The germline gives CDR1 MDHEN, CDR2 SYDVKM. CDR3 residues: CASSYEGTFYEQYF. The CDR3, as DNA: TGTGCCAGCAGTTATGAGGGAACTTTCTACGAGCAGTACTTC.

The rearrangement uses TRBV27 and TRBJ1-1, with TRBD1 as a possible D gene (6 bases). This CDR3 is built from 14 residues. The V end was cut by 4 bases, the J end by 0 bases, with 9 bases between. Per the germline V gene, CDR1 is MNHEY and CDR2 is SMNVEV (reference sequence). The CDR3: CASSSTGLNTEAFF. In DNA, the CDR3 is TGTGCCAGCAGTTCGACAGGTCTGAACACTGAAGCTTTCTTT.

This clone was seen just once. CDR3 in amino acids: CATRSPGGETQYF. In DNA, the CDR3 is TGTGCCACCCGATCGCCAGGGGGAGAGACCCAGTACTTC. The chain couples TRBV15 to TRBJ2-5; 7 bases are a match to TRBD1. The CDR3 covers 13 residues. After removal of 8 bases from V and 4 bases from J, the junction contained 7 bases not matched to a gene. CDR1 and CDR2 from the germline V gene are LNHNV and YYDKDF (reference sequence).

The gene calls are TRBV4-1 and TRBJ2-2; TRBD2 aligns across 13 bases. This CDR3 region has 16 residues. The trim removed 4 bases at V and 7 bases at J, leaving 6 bases unmatched. CDR1 and CDR2 from the germline V gene are MGHRA and YSYEKL. CDR3: CASSPWTSGSGGELFF. CDR3 DNA: TGCGCCAGCAGCCCCTGGACTAGCGGGAGTGGCGGGGAGCTGTTTTTT.

The chain uses TRBV29-1 and TRBJ2-1; the D gene is possibly TRBD2 (6 bases). The germline V and J ends were trimmed by 5 bases and 8 bases, with 16 bases remaining between them. The CDR3 spans 13 residues. The germline V gene has CDR1 SQVTM and CDR2 ANQGSEA. CDR3 in DNA: TGCAGCGTTCTCTATACTAGCTCCGATGAGCAGTTCTTC. Protein sequence: CSVLYTSSDEQFF.

This clone was detected ten times or more. This chain uses TRBV28 with TRBJ1-1; 7 bases align to TRBD1. Germline loops: CDR1 MDHEN, CDR2 SYDVKM. V gave up 5 bases and J gave up 0 bases; unmatched junction bases: 15. CDR3 length: 18 amino acids. CDR3 protein: CASSLPHRDRGMNTEAFF. The CDR3 DNA reads TGTGCCAGCAGTCTACCCCATCGGGACAGAGGCATGAACACTGAAGCTTTCTTT. Full variable domain (remainder filled in from reference TRBV28 and TRBJ1-1): DVKVTQSSRYLVKRTGEKVFLECVQDMDHENMFWYRQDPGLGLRLIYFSYDVKMKEKGDIPEGYSVSREKKERFSLILESASTNQTSMYLCASSLPHRDRGMNTEAFFGQGTRLTVV.

The genes are TRBV28 and TRBJ2-5; 7 nucleotides match TRBD1. This CDR3 is built from 13 residues. In germline, CDR1 is MDHEN, CDR2 SYDVKM. J was trimmed by 4 bases and V by 6 bases; bases with no gene match: 5. CDR3 in amino acids: CASSPDRVETQYF. The DNA for the CDR3 is TGTGCCAGCAGCCCAGACAGGGTAGAGACCCAGTACTTC.

The V gene is TRBV5-6, the J gene TRBJ1-4, with TRBD1 identical over 10 bases. The length of the CDR3 is 15 residues. Trimming removed 2 bases from V and 5 bases from J; junction bases left unmatched: 3. Germline CDR1 reads SGHDT; CDR2 reads YYEEEE. CDR3 sequence (DNA): TGTGCCAGCAGCTTAGGACAGGGGGAAAATGAAAAACTGTTTTTT. It codes for CASSLGQGENEKLFF.

The gene calls are TRBV10-3 and TRBJ1-1; D gene uncertain. CDR3 size: 13 residues. Trimming left V 3 bases short and J 0 bases short, with 5 bases between. Germline CDR1 is ENHRY and CDR2 is SYGVKD. CDR3 nucleotide sequence: TGTGCCATCAGTGACCCTCTGAACACTGAAGCTTTCTTT. This sequence encodes CAISDPLNTEAFF.

The chain uses TRBV25-1 and TRBJ1-2; maybe TRBD1 (5 bases). Germline V gene sequence: CDR1 MGHDK, CDR2 SYGVNS. The CDR3 has 15 amino acids. V was pared by 2 bases and J by 2 bases, with 12 bases between. The CDR3, as DNA: TGTGCCAGCAGTGAAGGGGCGGGGTGGAACTATGGCTACACCTTC. It codes for CASSEGAGWNYGYTF.

This rearrangement joins TRBV7-9 to TRBJ2-7, with TRBD1 matching 7 bases. The CDR3 length is 15 residues. V lost 4 bases, J lost 4 bases, and 10 bases stayed unmatched. Germline V gene data show CDR1 as SEHNR and CDR2 as FQNEAQ (reference sequence). In DNA form, the CDR3 reads TGTGCCAGCAGCTCCCTTGGGACAGCTTTGTACGAGCAGTACTTC. Translating it yields CASSSLGTALYEQYF.

The gene calls are TRBV14 and TRBJ2-5, with 7 bases matching TRBD1. The germline CDR1 and CDR2 sequences are SGHDN and FVKESK. The CDR3 consists of 16 residues. V was clipped by 1 base and J by 1 base; unmatched bases: 6. CDR3 amino acids: CASSQARGWGQETQYF. The DNA of the CDR3 is TGTGCCAGCAGCCAAGCCAGGGGGTGGGGCCAAGAGACCCAGTACTTC.

For this clone: One end of the junction varies from germline; a read error may be responsible. This sequence joins TRBV4-2 and TRBJ2-5, with 7 bases aligning to TRBD2. The V gene's germline CDR1 is LGHNA and CDR2 YNFKEQ. The CDR3 spans 16 residues. The chain's CDR3 is CANSQERGAGSETQYF. CDR3 DNA sequence: TGTGCCAACAGCCAAGAGCGGGGAGCGGGATCAGAGACCCAGTACTTC.

The rearrangement links TRBV19 to TRBJ2-3, with D perhaps TRBD2 (5 bases). V lost 5 bases, J lost 0 bases, and 12 bases lay in between. This CDR3 spans 15 amino acids. The germline gives CDR1 LNHDA, CDR2 SQIVND (reference sequence). The CDR3 reads CASSLLAGSTDTQYF. The DNA of the CDR3 is TGTGCCAGTAGTCTTCTAGCAGGAAGCACAGATACGCAGTATTTT.

The chain joins TRBV21-1 to TRBJ1-1; TRBD1 was called by the table and not checked on the DNA. TRBV21-1 has pseudogene status. The CDR3 runs 15 residues. The CDR3 coding sequence is TGTGCCAGCAGCAAAGAGAGGGGGCTGAACACTGAAGCTTTCTTT. Translated: CASSKERGLNTEAFF.

This clone was counted a few times. The chain recombines TRBV7-9 with TRBJ2-2, with D perhaps TRBD2 (5 bases). Germline V gives CDR1 SEHNR, CDR2 FQNEAQ (reference sequence). Trimming took 3 bases from V and 6 from J, leaving 11 bases between them. This CDR3 has 14 residues. This CDR3 is CASSFQLVPGELFF. In nucleotides, the CDR3 is TGTGCCAGCAGCTTTCAACTAGTACCCGGGGAGCTGTTTTTT.

The V call is TRBV29-1, the J call TRBJ2-2; TRBD2 matches at 14 bases. The CDR3 spans 16 residues. Germline lookup yields CDR1 SQVTM and CDR2 ANQGSEA. With V trimmed by 4 bases and J by 4 bases, 5 bases remained unmatched. This CDR3 reads CSVVTSGRASTGELFF. For the CDR3, the DNA is TGCAGCGTTGTGACTAGCGGGAGGGCCAGCACCGGGGAGCTGTTTTTT.

V and J are TRBV19 and TRBJ2-7; D remains ambiguous. V dropped 6 bases and J dropped 2 bases, with 29 bases sitting between them. This CDR3 has 19 residues. Germline V gene data show CDR1 as LNHDA and CDR2 as SQIVND (reference sequence). The CDR3 is CASSTRWLVSTQSPYEQYF. The CDR3 coding sequence is TGTGCCAGTAGCACGCGCTGGCTAGTCAGCACCCAAAGTCCCTACGAGCAGTACTTC.

J is TRBJ1-5 and V is TRBV4-1, with TRBD1 identical over 7 bases. Losses at the gene ends were 1 base for V and 4 bases for J; bases not matched to a gene: 4. The length of the CDR3 is 15 residues. CDR1 and CDR2 from the germline V gene are MGHRA and YSYEKL. CDR3 in DNA: TGCGCCAGCAGCCAAGCACAGGGGTTTAATCAGCCCCAGCATTTT. Amino acid sequence: CASSQAQGFNQPQHF.

The V and J genes are TRBV5-4 and TRBJ1-1, with D possibly TRBD1 on 6 matching bases. The CDR3 length is 15 residues. Per the germline V gene, CDR1 is SGHNT and CDR2 is YYREEE (reference sequence). V was trimmed by 3 bases and J by 3 bases, leaving 15 bases between them. The CDR3 nucleotides are TGTGCCAGCAGCTACCGGGGGGCTGGAGACACTGAAGCTTTCTTT. Its protein product is CASSYRGAGDTEAFF.

The chain joins TRBV4-1 to TRBJ2-1; maybe TRBD2 (5 bases). Trimming removed 3 bases from V and 6 bases from J, with 15 bases in between. CDR1 and CDR2 from the germline V gene are MGHRA and YSYEKL. The CDR3 consists of 15 residues. CDR3 coding DNA: TGCGCCAGCAGCCATCCGGACTCACGTCCCAATGAGCAGTTCTTC. It is translated as CASSHPDSRPNEQFF.

The chain is built from TRBV2 and TRBJ1-1; TRBD1 is a possible D gene (6 bases). Trimming removed 5 bases from V and 0 bases from J, with 10 bases in between. The CDR3 length is 14 residues. CDR1 and CDR2 (germline): SNHLY, FYNNEI. CDR3: CASSSGGVNTEAFF. The CDR3 nucleotides are TGTGCCAGCAGTAGCGGGGGCGTGAACACTGAAGCTTTCTTT.

The chain carries TRBV7-3 and TRBJ1-1; D is perhaps TRBD1 (5 bases). The CDR3 loop spans 15 amino acids. The V and J ends lost 3 bases and 3 bases respectively, with 14 bases between them. Germline CDR1 reads SGHTA; CDR2 reads FQGTGA. The CDR3 sequence is CASSLRGGGDTEAFF. In DNA, the CDR3 is TGTGCCAGCAGCTTGCGGGGCGGAGGTGACACTGAAGCTTTCTTT.

The V call is TRBV15, the J call TRBJ1-5; 9 positions match TRBD1. With 4 bases clipped from V and 0 bases from J, the junction kept 1 base outside the gene matches. CDR1 is LNHNV, CDR2 YYDKDF, per germline (reference sequence). The CDR3 contains 15 residues. The chain's CDR3 is CATSKQGASNQPQHF. CDR3 coding DNA: TGTGCCACCAGCAAACAGGGGGCTAGCAATCAGCCCCAGCATTTT.

The V and J genes are TRBV6-6 and TRBJ2-7, with a possible D match to TRBD2 (6 bases). Germline CDR1 MNHNY, CDR2 SVGAGI (reference sequence). The CDR3 has 12 amino acids. Trimming shortened V by 8 bases and J by 4 bases, and 12 bases separated the two germline ends. The CDR3 reads CASASRGYEQYF. CDR3 DNA: TGTGCCAGCGCCTCACGGGGGTACGAGCAGTACTTC.

This chain joins TRBV5-1 and TRBJ1-1, with D possibly matching TRBD1 (6 bases). Germline V gives CDR1 SGHRS, CDR2 YFSETQ. V dropped 4 bases and J dropped 1 base, with 14 bases sitting between them. The CDR3 spans 15 residues. DNA for the CDR3: TGCGCCAGCAGCGACAGGTTTAATACGAACACTGAAGCTTTCTTT. As protein: CASSDRFNTNTEAFF.

The rearrangement uses TRBV6-5 and TRBJ2-1; no reliable D call. V lost 0 bases and J 7 bases, leaving 7 bases between the germline ends. CDR3 length: 13 amino acids. Germline lookup yields CDR1 MNHEY and CDR2 SVGAGI. This CDR3 reads CASSYSRVNEQFF. The CDR3 region has the DNA TGTGCCAGCAGTTACTCGAGAGTGAATGAGCAGTTCTTC.

The rearrangement joins TRBV7-2 to TRBJ2-3; the match to TRBD2 covers 9 bases. The V gene end was trimmed by 1 base and the J gene end by 2 bases; junction bases not matched to a gene: 10. There are 18 residues in the CDR3. Germline V gene sequence: CDR1 SGHTA, CDR2 FQGNSA. CDR3 in amino acids: CASSLGSGRGDITDTQYF. The CDR3 coding sequence is TGTGCCAGCAGCTTAGGTAGCGGGAGAGGTGATATCACAGATACGCAGTATTTT.

The chain uses TRBV27 and TRBJ2-1, with a weak D call TRBD2 (5 bases). The V end was cut by 4 bases, the J end by 7 bases, with 17 bases between. The V gene's germline CDR1 is MNHEY and CDR2 SMNVEV (reference sequence). There are 15 residues in the CDR3. CDR3 bases: TGTGCCAGCAGTTCTCCCTCCATAGCGCATAATGAGCAGTTCTTC. Translated, it gives CASSSPSIAHNEQFF.